The 23 T cell receptor beta chains below all came from one sample that was sequenced in a study of siplizumab effects on memory and regulatory T cells. Measured with immunoSEQ multiplex PCR; TCRdb has only the in-frame clones, and not every one. Among over 70,000 clones listed, 90% were seen once. Sequenced sample: CD4+ T cells sorted from blood. The source is a human donor in good health.

This clone has only one observation. The chain couples TRBV5-4 to TRBJ1-3, with 7 bases matching TRBD1. The CDR3 length is 15 residues. The V and J ends lost 4 bases and 2 bases, in that order; junction bases with no gene match: 6. The germline CDR1 and CDR2 sequences are SGHNT and YYREEE (reference sequence). CDR3 region: CASSTYRGPGNTIYF. The CDR3 nucleotides are TGTGCCAGCAGCACTTACAGGGGACCTGGAAACACCATATATTTT. The variable domain in full, with the rest retrieved from reference TRBV5-4 and TRBJ1-3, is ETGVTQSPTHLIKTRGQQVTLRCSSQSGHNTVSWYQQALGQGPQFIFQYYREEENGRGNFPPRFSGLQFPNYSSELNVNALELDDSALYLCASSTYRGPGNTIYFGEGSWLTVV.

This chain links TRBV5-1 with TRBJ2-7; D is unclear. Germline V gene sequence: CDR1 SGHRS, CDR2 YFSETQ. The CDR3 has 13 amino acids. V was cut by 4 bases and J by 0 bases, with 8 bases left in between. CDR3 in amino acids: CASSPGVSYEQYF. CDR3 DNA sequence: TGCGCCAGCAGCCCAGGTGTCTCCTACGAGCAGTACTTC.

For this clone: The sample carries other DNA sequences with the same CDR3. The chain is built from TRBV5-1 and TRBJ2-7; 8 bases are a match to TRBD1. V shed 0 bases, J shed 4 bases, and the junction held 0 bases outside the gene matches. Germline CDR1 SGHRS, CDR2 YFSETQ. CDR3 length: 13 residues. The CDR3 is CASSLGTGYEQYF. The CDR3 nucleotides read TGCGCCAGCAGCTTGGGGACAGGGTACGAGCAGTACTTC.

This clone was seen only a few times. V and J are TRBV9 and TRBJ2-6; no firm D call. V lost 2 bases and J 4 bases, leaving 4 bases between the germline ends. Germline V gene lookup returns CDR1 SGDLS and CDR2 YYNGEE. CDR3 length: 13 amino acids. The CDR3 coding sequence is TGTGCCAGCAGCGTCCCCGGGGCCAACGTCCTGACTTTC. Translated: CASSVPGANVLTF.

The chain carries TRBV28 and TRBJ2-1, with TRBD2 as a possible D gene (5 bases). CDR1 is MDHEN, CDR2 SYDVKM, per germline. The germline V and J ends were trimmed by 3 bases and 3 bases, with 15 bases remaining between them. The CDR3 is made up of 16 amino acids. CDR3 sequence (DNA): TGTGCCAGCAGTTTTGGGCGGAGAGGGATCTACAATGAGCAGTTCTTC. Its protein is CASSFGRRGIYNEQFF.

V usage is TRBV10-2 and J usage is TRBJ1-5; no definite D call. Germline V gene data show CDR1 as WSHSY and CDR2 as SAAADI. This CDR3 is built from 14 residues. The V gene lost 4 bases and the J gene lost 0 bases, with 7 bases spanning the gap. The CDR3 region has the DNA TGCGCCAGCAGTGGTGTGTATAGCAATCAGCCCCAGCATTTT. Protein product: CASSGVYSNQPQHF.

This clone was observed many times. The gene calls are TRBV6-5 and TRBJ2-5; D perhaps matches TRBD1 (6 bases). The V gene lost 5 bases and the J gene lost 5 bases, with 18 bases spanning the gap. Germline CDR1 is MNHEY and CDR2 is SVGAGI. The CDR3 is made up of 15 amino acids. Here the CDR3 DNA reads TGTGCCAGCAGTCAAACACAGGGTGCTGGGGAGACCCAGTACTTC. Residues: CASSQTQGAGETQYF.

As DNA, the CDR3 is TGTGCCACCTGGACAGGGGGCGCGGATACGCAGTATTTT. Encoded protein: CATWTGGADTQYF. The chain recombines TRBV10-3 with TRBJ2-3; 11 bases agree with TRBD1. CDR3 length: 13 amino acids. Germline V gene sequence: CDR1 ENHRY, CDR2 SYGVKD. Unmatched junction bases numbered 6, after V lost 10 bases and J lost 6 bases.

V gene TRBV18 combines with J gene TRBJ2-1; the match to TRBD2 covers 11 bases. Trimming removed 1 base from V and 1 base from J; junction bases left unmatched: 9. The CDR3 covers 19 residues. CDR1 is KGHSH and CDR2 is LQKENI in the germline V gene. The chain's CDR3 is CASSPQTSGMTFSYNEQFF. The DNA for the CDR3 is TGTGCCAGCTCACCACAGACTAGCGGGATGACTTTTTCCTACAATGAGCAGTTCTTC.

This chain links TRBV6-6 with TRBJ2-7; tentative D call: TRBD1 (5 bases). CDR1 is MNHNY, CDR2 SVGAGI, per germline (reference sequence). V gave up 3 bases and J gave up 0 bases, with 6 bases separating them. CDR3 size: 13 residues. CDR3: CASSYQGSYEQYF. In DNA form, the CDR3 reads TGTGCCAGCAGTTATCAGGGCTCCTACGAGCAGTACTTC.

The rearrangement joins TRBV10-3 to TRBJ2-3, with D possibly matching TRBD2 (7 bases). CDR1 and CDR2 (germline): ENHRY, SYGVKD. The ends were cut back, 7 bases at V and 4 bases at J, with 12 bases in the middle. The CDR3 covers 13 residues. The CDR3 sequence is CAITGGSSDTQYF. CDR3 in DNA: TGTGCCATCACGGGGGGCAGTTCAGATACGCAGTATTTT.

The DNA of the CDR3 is TGTGCCACCAGCAGAGTGGCCGAGAGCGGGAGGGCCAAAAACATTCAGTACTTC. It translates to CATSRVAESGRAKNIQYF. The chain joins TRBV15 to TRBJ2-4; 9 positions match TRBD2. Germline CDR1 reads LNHNV; CDR2 reads YYDKDF (reference sequence). V lost 1 base, J lost 1 base, and 8 bases stayed unmatched. This CDR3 comprises 18 residues.

The rearrangement joins TRBV6-5 to TRBJ2-3; 8 positions match TRBD1. After removal of 6 bases from V and 4 bases from J, the junction contained 3 bases not matched to a gene. Germline CDR1 MNHEY, CDR2 SVGAGI. The CDR3 loop spans 13 amino acids. CDR3 amino acids: CASRDRGADTQYF. The CDR3 bases are TGTGCCAGCAGAGACAGGGGAGCAGATACGCAGTATTTT.

The chain recombines TRBV28 with TRBJ2-1; TRBD2 aligns across 8 bases. The CDR3 has 15 amino acids. V shed 6 bases, J shed 6 bases, and the junction held 10 bases outside the gene matches. Germline CDR1 MDHEN, CDR2 SYDVKM. This CDR3 reads CASSPGASGFNEQFF. The CDR3 nucleotides read TGTGCCAGCAGCCCCGGTGCTAGCGGGTTCAATGAGCAGTTCTTC. Supplemented by reference TRBV28 and TRBJ2-1, the full variable domain reads DVKVTQSSRYLVKRTGEKVFLECVQDMDHENMFWYRQDPGLGLRLIYFSYDVKMKEKGDIPEGYSVSREKKERFSLILESASTNQTSMYLCASSPGASGFNEQFFGPGTRLTVL.

This chain links TRBV10-3 with TRBJ1-1; weak D call: TRBD1 (5 bases). Germline CDR1 is ENHRY and CDR2 is SYGVKD. The CDR3 has 12 residues. V lost 0 bases and J lost 11, with 10 bases in between. CDR3: CAISESPGAAFF. In DNA, the CDR3 is TGTGCCATCAGTGAGTCTCCCGGGGCCGCTTTCTTT.

V usage is TRBV7-2 and J usage is TRBJ2-3; D unclear. V dropped 1 base and J dropped 5 bases, with 7 bases sitting between them. The CDR3 has 13 residues. CDR1 is SGHTA and CDR2 is FQGNSA in the germline V gene. As DNA, the CDR3 is TGTGCCAGCAGCTTAGGGCGGCAAGATACGCAGTATTTT. Amino acids: CASSLGRQDTQYF. Using reference TRBV7-2 and TRBJ2-3 for the parts outside the CDR3, the full variable domain is GAGVSQSPSNKVTEKGKDVELRCDPISGHTALYWYRQSLGQGLEFLIYFQGNSAPDKSGLPSDRFSAERTGGSVSTLTIQRTQQEDSAVYLCASSLGRQDTQYFGPGTRLTVL.

This clone occurred a few times. This chain joins TRBV11-2 and TRBJ2-7; D is uncertain. Germline V gives CDR1 SGHAT, CDR2 FQNNGV. The CDR3 has 15 residues. Deletions cut 5 bases from V and 3 bases from J, with 17 bases between. For the CDR3, the DNA is TGTGCCAGCAGCCAAATTAGCCGGGCCCTCTACGAGCAGTACTTC. Protein: CASSQISRALYEQYF.

J is TRBJ2-7 and V is TRBV12-5, with 8 bases aligning to TRBD2. Germline V gene lookup returns CDR1 LGHNT and CDR2 FRNRAP. The junction had 10 bases not matched to a gene; V was cut back by 2 bases and J by 1 base. CDR3 length: 17 amino acids. CDR3 loop: CASGLTPGTRYSYEQYF. The CDR3 coding sequence is TGTGCTAGTGGTTTGACACCCGGGACTAGATATTCCTACGAGCAGTACTTC.

CDR3 coding DNA: TGTGCCAGCTCATCTCGTGGGACGGGAAAGACGTACGAGCAGTACTTC. It translates to CASSSRGTGKTYEQYF. The V and J genes are TRBV18 and TRBJ2-7; D assignment may be TRBD1 or TRBD2 (5 bases each). Germline-derived CDR1 and CDR2 are KGHSH and LQKENI. The ends were cut back, 5 bases at V and 4 bases at J, with 21 bases in the middle. CDR3 size: 16 residues.

This chain's CDR3 is CASSLDLVTGANQPQHF. The CDR3 DNA reads TGTGCCAGCAGTTTAGATCTTGTGACAGGTGCCAATCAGCCCCAGCATTTT. The chain combines TRBV28 with TRBJ1-5; perhaps TRBD1 as D (6 bases). Trimming left V 2 bases short and J 3 bases short, with 17 bases between. The germline V gene encodes CDR1 MDHEN and CDR2 SYDVKM. The CDR3 loop spans 17 amino acids.

The chain recombines TRBV5-1 with TRBJ2-2; 8 nucleotides match TRBD1. CDR3 size: 18 residues. V lost 4 bases, J lost 0 bases, and 11 bases stayed unmatched. Germline CDR1 and CDR2: SGHRS and YFSETQ. The CDR3 region is CASSHGRDRTANTGELFF. For the CDR3, the DNA is TGCGCCAGCAGCCACGGCCGGGACAGGACCGCGAACACCGGGGAGCTGTTTTTT. The whole variable domain, remainder taken from reference TRBV5-1 and TRBJ2-2, is KAGVTQTPRYLIKTRGQQVTLSCSPISGHRSVSWYQQTPGQGLQFLFEYFSETQRNKGNFPGRFSGRQFSNSRSEMNVSTLELGDSALYLCASSHGRDRTANTGELFFGEGSRLTVL.

The table lists this clone with many counts. The chain recombines TRBV5-4 with TRBJ2-7; 7 nucleotides match TRBD1. V gave up 2 bases and J gave up 3 bases; unmatched junction bases: 5. Germline values: CDR1 SGHNT, CDR2 YYREEE (reference sequence). This CDR3 has 14 amino acids. The CDR3 DNA follows: TGTGCCAGCAGCTTACGGACAGGAGACTACGAGCAGTACTTC. This sequence encodes CASSLRTGDYEQYF.

The rearrangement uses TRBV11-2 and TRBJ2-5; D remains unclear. Germline loops: CDR1 SGHAT, CDR2 FQNNGV. Between the trimmed V and J ends, which lost 5 bases and 4 bases, there was a span of 17 bases. This CDR3 region has 15 residues. The CDR3 DNA sequence: TGTGCCAGCAGCCTAGTCATCCAGACTCGAGAGACCCAGTACTTC. It is translated as CASSLVIQTRETQYF.